Following are 32 T cell receptor beta chains from one sample sequenced in a study of CD8 T cells in Susac syndrome. Reverse transcription used about 0.5 to 1 ug RNA and random hexamers. TCRdb independently ran MiXCR on the immunoSEQ multiplex PCR reads; one entry per CDR3 protein. The repertoire includes about 83,000 distinct CDR3 sequences, about 95% of them detected once, and about 0.41% sits in the top ten. What was sequenced was CD8+ T cells from PBMCs. The receptors come from a human donor with Susac syndrome.

This chain joins TRBV27 and TRBJ2-3; D ambiguous. CDR1 and CDR2 (germline): MNHEY, SMNVEV (reference sequence). With 3 bases removed from V and 3 bases from J, the gap between germline ends came to 19 bases. The CDR3 length is 17 residues. In DNA, the CDR3 is TGTGCCAGCAGTTTTTCGGACCCACGCCATACTACAGATACGCAGTATTTT. Amino acids: CASSFSDPRHTTDTQYF.

This rearrangement joins TRBV4-2 to TRBJ1-1, with unresolved D. This CDR3 contains 14 residues. V gave up 0 bases and J gave up 5 bases, with 10 bases separating them. Germline values: CDR1 LGHNA, CDR2 YNFKEQ. The DNA of the CDR3 is TGTGCCAGCAGCCAAGATCCCAAGTGGACTGAAGCTTTCTTT. This encodes CASSQDPKWTEAFF.

The genes are TRBV29-1 and TRBJ2-1; 8 nucleotides match TRBD2. V gave up 6 bases and J gave up 4 bases; unmatched junction bases: 14. The CDR3 has 16 residues. CDR1 and CDR2 from the germline V gene are SQVTM and ANQGSEA. CDR3 region: CSVGGGAGVRYNEQFF. In DNA form, the CDR3 reads TGCAGCGTGGGGGGTGGAGCGGGAGTACGTTACAATGAGCAGTTCTTC.

This clonotype was counted a single time. The chain is built from TRBV7-8 and TRBJ2-7, with D tentatively TRBD1 (6 bases). With 8 bases removed from V and 0 bases from J, the gap between germline ends came to 20 bases. The CDR3 loop spans 16 amino acids. Germline CDR1 is SGHVS and CDR2 is FQNEAQ. The CDR3, as DNA: TGTGCCAGCGGGCGGATTACAGGGAAGAGCTCCTACGAGCAGTACGTC. Its protein product is CASGRITGKSSYEQYV.

The chain couples TRBV2 to TRBJ2-3, with 8 bases aligning to TRBD2. The CDR3 is 15 amino acids. Unmatched junction bases numbered 5, after V lost 2 bases and J lost 4 bases. Germline V gene lookup returns CDR1 SNHLY and CDR2 FYNNEI. CDR3 loop: CASSELSGRPDTQYF. In DNA, the CDR3 is TGTGCCAGCAGTGAACTAAGCGGGAGACCAGATACGCAGTATTTT.

The CDR3 sequence: CASSTMTQDEQFF. The CDR3 DNA reads TGTGCCAGCAGCACCATGACCCAGGATGAGCAGTTCTTC. The chain has TRBV27 and TRBJ2-1; no definite D call. The germline V gene has CDR1 MNHEY and CDR2 SMNVEV (reference sequence). This CDR3 comprises 13 residues. V gave up 6 bases and J gave up 8 bases, with 14 bases separating them.

The rearrangement uses TRBV9 and TRBJ1-1; the D is unclear. Germline lookup yields CDR1 SGDLS and CDR2 YYNGEE. The CDR3 is made up of 15 amino acids. V lost 0 bases to trimming and J lost 5 bases, with 14 bases between them. CDR3 nucleotides: TGTGCCAGCAGCGTAGTGGCGGGGAGTGGAACTGAAGCTTTCTTT. It translates to CASSVVAGSGTEAFF.

This chain connects TRBV20-1 to TRBJ2-1; tentative D call: TRBD2 (5 bases). Germline-derived CDR1 and CDR2 are DFQATT and SNEGSKA (reference sequence). Between the trimmed V and J ends, which lost 3 bases and 3 bases, there was a span of 18 bases. The CDR3 has 16 amino acids. In nucleotides, the CDR3 is TGCAGTGCTAGTCTGGACTGGGCGGACCGCTACAATGAGCAGTTCTTC. Translation: CSASLDWADRYNEQFF.

The chain carries TRBV7-8 and TRBJ1-4, with TRBD1 matching over 7 bases. CDR1 and CDR2 (germline): SGHVS, FQNEAQ. V dropped 5 bases and J dropped 6; count of bases not matched to a gene: 6. The CDR3 sequence is 14 residues long. CDR3 in DNA: TGTGCCAGCAGCCAGGGGGAAGATCATGAAAAACTGTTTTTT. As protein: CASSQGEDHEKLFF.

The chain joins TRBV12-3 or TRBV12-4 to TRBJ2-5; 13 positions agree with TRBD2. V gave up 3 bases and J gave up 0 bases; unmatched junction bases: 1. CDR3 length equals 16 residues. The chain's CDR3 is CASSLGLAGHQETQYF. In nucleotides, the CDR3 is TGTGCCAGCAGTTTGGGACTAGCGGGACACCAAGAGACCCAGTACTTC.

The rearrangement links TRBV24-1 to TRBJ2-5; 9 bases are a match to TRBD2. Losses at the gene ends were 4 bases for V and 4 bases for J; bases not matched to a gene: 3. The germline gives CDR1 KGHDR, CDR2 SFDVKD. The length of the CDR3 is 14 residues. CDR3 in DNA: TGTGCCACCAGTGACCAGGGACTAGCAGAGACCCAGTACTTC. Its translation: CATSDQGLAETQYF.

V usage is TRBV29-1 and J usage is TRBJ2-5; the match to TRBD2 covers 7 bases. The V gene end was trimmed by 1 base and the J gene end by 5 bases; junction bases not matched to a gene: 10. The CDR3 covers 15 residues. CDR1 and CDR2 from the germline V gene are SQVTM and ANQGSEA. The CDR3 here is CSVEAGGQPQETQYF. CDR3 nucleotide sequence: TGCAGCGTTGAAGCGGGGGGTCAGCCGCAGGAGACCCAGTACTTC.

This clonotype was seen a handful of times. This sequence joins TRBV7-9 and TRBJ2-1, with 13 bases matching TRBD2. V lost 6 bases, J lost 5 bases, and 7 bases stayed unmatched. The CDR3 loop spans 16 amino acids. Germline lookup yields CDR1 SEHNR and CDR2 FQNEAQ (reference sequence). The CDR3: CASSLWGLAGNNEQFF. DNA for the CDR3: TGTGCCAGCAGTCTATGGGGACTAGCGGGGAACAATGAGCAGTTCTTC.

The chain combines TRBV11-1 with TRBJ1-1; tentative D call: TRBD1 (5 bases). Trimming left V 2 bases short and J 4 bases short, with 14 bases between. The germline CDR1 and CDR2 sequences are SGHAT and FQDESV (reference sequence). This CDR3 spans 15 amino acids. The CDR3 sequence is CASSLTAPQGTEAFF. The CDR3 coding sequence is TGTGCCAGCAGCTTAACGGCACCCCAGGGCACTGAAGCTTTCTTT. The variable domain in full, completed from reference TRBV11-1 and TRBJ1-1, reads EAEVAQSPRYKITEKSQAVAFWCDPISGHATLYWYRQILGQGPELLVQFQDESVVDDSQLPKDRFSAERLKGVDSTLKIQPAELGDSAMYLCASSLTAPQGTEAFFGQGTRLTVV.

V is TRBV5-1 and J is TRBJ2-1, with TRBD2 identical over 14 bases. The CDR3 contains 16 residues. With 6 bases clipped from V and 9 bases from J, the junction kept 11 bases outside the gene matches. Germline V lookup: CDR1 SGHRS, CDR2 YFSETQ. The CDR3 is CASKLLGLAGGGEQFF. In nucleotides, the CDR3 is TGCGCCAGCAAACTATTAGGACTAGCGGGAGGTGGTGAGCAGTTCTTC.

V and J are TRBV6-4 and TRBJ2-3, with TRBD2 identical over 10 bases. The germline gives CDR1 MRHNA, CDR2 SNTAGT. Germline trimming cut 8 bases from V and 5 bases from J; bases unmatched to any gene: 7. CDR3 size: 14 residues. The CDR3 region is CASAQAGGGDTQYF. CDR3 DNA: TGTGCCAGCGCTCAAGCGGGAGGGGGAGATACGCAGTATTTT.

This chain connects TRBV7-9 to TRBJ2-3, with a tentative D call TRBD1 (5 bases). V was pared by 4 bases and J by 10 bases, with 21 bases between. The CDR3 runs 15 residues. The germline V gene has CDR1 SEHNR and CDR2 FQNEAQ (reference sequence). This chain's CDR3 is CASSSVGVGPRSQYF. The CDR3 bases are TGTGCCAGCAGCTCGGTAGGGGTGGGGCCTCGGTCGCAGTATTTT.

The chain recombines TRBV6-5 with TRBJ2-5; 12 bases are a match to TRBD2. CDR1 is MNHEY, CDR2 SVGAGI, per germline. V gave up 4 bases and J gave up 5 bases; unmatched junction bases: 5. The CDR3 runs to 15 residues. In DNA, the CDR3 is TGTGCCAGCAGTTCCCTAGCGGGGGGGCTGGAGACCCAGTACTTC. Its protein product is CASSSLAGGLETQYF.

Only one count was recorded for this clonotype. This chain connects TRBV12-3 or TRBV12-4 to TRBJ2-1; 8 bases match TRBD2. The CDR3 is 16 residues long. With V trimmed by 5 bases and J by 2 bases, 8 bases remained unmatched. CDR3 sequence: CASSPPLAAPYNEQFF. In DNA form, the CDR3 reads TGTGCCAGCAGTCCCCCACTAGCGGCTCCCTACAATGAGCAGTTCTTC.

In its sample, this clonotype was seen once. V gene TRBV28 combines with J gene TRBJ2-7; TRBD2 is a possible D gene (5 bases). V was shortened by 6 bases and J by 3 bases, with 12 bases between the two germline ends. Germline V CDR1 and CDR2: MDHEN, SYDVKM. The CDR3 has 13 residues. The CDR3 here is CASSLSGIYEQYV. For the CDR3, the DNA is TGTGCCAGCAGCCTGTCCGGGATCTACGAGCAGTACGTC.

The chain is built from TRBV5-6 and TRBJ2-1; 12 positions agree with TRBD2. Germline V gene sequence: CDR1 SGHDT, CDR2 YYEEEE. After removal of 0 bases from V and 6 bases from J, the junction contained 4 bases not matched to a gene. The CDR3 spans 16 residues. The CDR3 DNA reads TGTGCCAGCAGCTTGGCCCTAGCGGGAGGGCTCAATGAGCAGTTCTTC. It yields the protein CASSLALAGGLNEQFF. The whole variable domain, remainder taken from reference TRBV5-6 and TRBJ2-1, is DAGVTQSPTHLIKTRGQQVTLRCSPKSGHDTVSWYQQALGQGPQFIFQYYEEEERQRGNFPDRFSGHQFPNYSSELNVNALLLGDSALYLCASSLALAGGLNEQFFGPGTRLTVL.

The chain has TRBV7-2 and TRBJ1-3; D not resolved. Trimming shortened V by 4 bases and J by 1 base, and 5 bases separated the two germline ends. The germline CDR1 and CDR2 sequences are SGHTA and FQGNSA. This CDR3 contains 13 residues. CDR3 in amino acids: CASSSGSGNTIYF. The CDR3 DNA reads TGTGCCAGCAGCTCCGGGTCTGGAAACACCATATATTTT.

V is TRBV28 and J is TRBJ2-1; perhaps TRBD1 as D (6 bases). Germline V gene data show CDR1 as MDHEN and CDR2 as SYDVKM. V lost 6 bases and J lost 6, with 21 bases in between. CDR3 length: 16 amino acids. The CDR3 DNA sequence: TGTGCCAGCAGGCCTAGGGGGACATTCCCTCGCAATGAGCAGTTCTTC. The encoded protein is CASRPRGTFPRNEQFF.

The CDR3 DNA follows: TGTGCCAGCAGCTTAGCCCAGCTGGATGGCTACACCTTC. It codes for CASSLAQLDGYTF. V usage is TRBV7-9 and J usage is TRBJ1-2; D not certain. Trimming stripped 0 bases from V and 6 bases from J, with 8 bases between. The CDR3 has 13 amino acids. Germline loops: CDR1 SEHNR, CDR2 FQNEAQ (reference sequence).

This clonotype came up once. The chain has TRBV27 and TRBJ2-1; 12 nucleotides agree with TRBD2. This CDR3 comprises 16 residues. Germline V lookup: CDR1 MNHEY, CDR2 SMNVEV (reference sequence). The J segment lost 6 bases and the V segment lost 5 bases, leaving 8 bases of the junction unmatched. The CDR3 here is CASSRLLAGGGNEQFF. The CDR3 DNA reads as TGTGCCAGCAGTCGATTACTAGCGGGAGGTGGCAATGAGCAGTTCTTC.

This clonotype has just one count. This chain links TRBV19 with TRBJ2-1, with no clear D. The CDR3 consists of 14 residues. In germline, CDR1 is LNHDA, CDR2 SQIVND (reference sequence). The V end lost 1 base, the J end lost 7 bases, and 11 bases lay between the germline ends. The chain's CDR3 is CASSIAGVGNEQFF. CDR3 sequence (DNA): TGTGCCAGTAGTATAGCAGGTGTGGGAAATGAGCAGTTCTTC.

The gene calls are TRBV20-1 and TRBJ2-7; maybe TRBD2 (6 bases). Trimming removed 5 bases at V and 4 bases at J, with 21 bases between. The germline V gene has CDR1 DFQATT and CDR2 SNEGSKA (reference sequence). The CDR3 contains 15 residues. The CDR3 DNA reads as TGCAGTGCTTCGGGGGTGGGTCTTCCTGATTACGAGCAGTACGTC. Its protein is CSASGVGLPDYEQYV.

The CDR3 here is CASSLWADTEAFF. The CDR3 coding sequence is TGCGCCAGCAGCTTATGGGCAGACACTGAAGCTTTCTTT. The chain employs TRBV5-1 and TRBJ1-1, with no clear D. The germline V gene encodes CDR1 SGHRS and CDR2 YFSETQ. The CDR3 covers 13 residues. Between the trimmed V and J ends, which lost 2 bases and 3 bases, there was a span of 8 bases.

The CDR3 sequence is CASSPVDRGLYLPTEAFF. CDR3 nucleotides: TGTGCCAGCTCCCCCGTGGACAGGGGGCTCTACCTGCCCACTGAAGCTTTCTTT. The rearrangement uses TRBV18 and TRBJ1-1; the match to TRBD1 covers 11 bases. Germline V gives CDR1 KGHSH, CDR2 LQKENI. The J segment lost 4 bases and the V segment lost 6 bases, leaving 16 bases of the junction unmatched. The CDR3 runs 18 residues.

The chain combines TRBV20-1 with TRBJ1-4; no firm D call. Looked up from germline, CDR1 is DFQATT and CDR2 is SNEGSKA (reference sequence). The CDR3 has 14 residues. With 2 bases removed from V and 0 bases from J, the gap between germline ends came to 7 bases. CDR3 sequence reads: CSARKGATNEKLFF. The CDR3 DNA reads TGCAGTGCTAGAAAGGGCGCAACTAATGAAAAACTGTTTTTT.

This clonotype has only a few counts. This chain uses TRBV27 with TRBJ1-5; D call uncertain. The CDR3 contains 11 residues. Trimming removed 5 bases at V and 3 bases at J, with 2 bases between. Germline CDR1 and CDR2: MNHEY and SMNVEV (reference sequence). CDR3 nucleotide sequence: TGTGCCAGCAGTCCCAATCAGCCCCAGCATTTT. This gives the protein CASSPNQPQHF.

The chain is built from TRBV20-1 and TRBJ2-7; tentatively, D is TRBD1 (5 bases). Germline CDR1 and CDR2: DFQATT and SNEGSKA (reference sequence). V was clipped by 3 bases and J by 3 bases, with 15 bases between them. The CDR3 is made up of 14 amino acids. CDR3 sequence reads: CSARDDKGIYEQYF. The CDR3 DNA reads TGCAGTGCTAGGGACGACAAGGGGATCTACGAGCAGTACTTC.